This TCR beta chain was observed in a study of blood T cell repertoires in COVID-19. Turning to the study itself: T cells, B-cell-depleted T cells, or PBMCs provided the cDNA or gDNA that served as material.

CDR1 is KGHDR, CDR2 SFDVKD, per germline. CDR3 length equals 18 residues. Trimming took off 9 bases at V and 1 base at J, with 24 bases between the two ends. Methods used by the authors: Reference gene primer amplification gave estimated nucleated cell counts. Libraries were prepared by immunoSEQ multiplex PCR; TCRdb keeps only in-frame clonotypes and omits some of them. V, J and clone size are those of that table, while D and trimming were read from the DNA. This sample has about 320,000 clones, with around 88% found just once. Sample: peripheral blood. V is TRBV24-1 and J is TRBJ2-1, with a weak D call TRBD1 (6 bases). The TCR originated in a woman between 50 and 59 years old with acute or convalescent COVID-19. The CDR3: CATSSILGALGSYNEQFF. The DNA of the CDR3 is TGTGCCACCTCGAGCATTTTGGGGGCGCTGGGTTCCTACAATGAGCAGTTCTTC.